Listed below are T cell receptor beta chains from one sample, sequenced in a study of shared clonotypes between healthy human individuals. Measured with immunoSEQ multiplex PCR; TCRdb has only the in-frame clones, and not every one. The top ten hold 0.045% to 0.06% of the sample, which has about 600,000 clones, 97% seen once. The specimen sequenced was naive CD4+ T cells sorted from blood. Receptor source: a woman aged 30 to 39 in good health. Both conserved end residues are part of each CDR3. Fields, in order: V gene, clone size, J gene, D gene, CDR3 protein, CDR3 DNA. A D gene is named only where the DNA matches it firmly. Part of the rows lack a size; the others show once, few, many or a class for expanded clones.

>TRBV19|-|TRBJ1-5|-
CASSNSRPDNQPQHF
TGTGCCAGTAGTAACTCGCGGCCTGACAATCAGCCCCAGCATTTT
>TRBV6-1|-|TRBJ2-2|-
CASRGSGELFF
TGTGCCAGCCGGGGATCCGGGGAGCTGTTTTTT
>TRBV7-8|-|TRBJ2-7|TRBD2
CASSFSAGAYEQYF
TGTGCCAGCAGCTTTTCTGCGGGAGCCTACGAGCAGTACTTC
>TRBV18|-|TRBJ1-5|-
CASSPSEGRVDQPQHF
TGTGCCAGCTCACCGTCGGAAGGGAGAGTCGATCAGCCCCAGCATTTT
>TRBV4-1|once|TRBJ2-7|-
CASSQAPGTYEQYF
TGCGCCAGCAGCCAAGCCCCTGGGACCTACGAGCAGTACTTC
>TRBV7-2|-|TRBJ2-5|-
CASSLQGPVFGTQYF
TGTGCCAGCAGCTTACAAGGACCGGTCTTTGGGACCCAGTACTTC
>TRBV10-3|-|TRBJ2-3|TRBD1
CAISDRGLYTQYF
TGTGCCATCAGTGACAGGGGGTTGTATACGCAGTATTTT
>TRBV2|few|TRBJ1-5|-
CASSDHIGSNQPQHF
TGTGCCAGCAGTGACCACATCGGGAGCAATCAGCCCCAGCATTTT
>TRBV29-1|-|TRBJ1-1|-
CSVSYLDTEAFF
TGCAGCGTGTCCTACCTGGACACTGAAGCTTTCTTT
>TRBV5-1|-|TRBJ1-5|TRBD1
CASSLDGTGAVSQHF
TGCGCCAGCAGCTTGGATGGGACAGGTGCTGTTTCCCAGCATTTT
>TRBV28|-|TRBJ1-5|-
CASSLGAQPQHF
TGTGCCAGCAGTTTAGGGGCTCAGCCCCAGCATTTT
>TRBV27|once|TRBJ2-7|-
CASSPTYRISYEQYF
TGTGCCAGCAGCCCCACCTACCGGATCTCCTACGAGCAGTACTTC